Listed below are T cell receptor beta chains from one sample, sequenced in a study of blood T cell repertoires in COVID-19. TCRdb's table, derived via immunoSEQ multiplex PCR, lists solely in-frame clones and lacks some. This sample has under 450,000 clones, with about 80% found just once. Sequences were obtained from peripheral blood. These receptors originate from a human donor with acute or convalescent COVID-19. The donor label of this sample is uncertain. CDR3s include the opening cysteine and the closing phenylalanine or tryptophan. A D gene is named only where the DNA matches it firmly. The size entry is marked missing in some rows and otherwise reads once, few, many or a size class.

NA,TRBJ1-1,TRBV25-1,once,CASSDGGSGKTEAFF,TGTGCCAGCAGTGATGGTGGTTCGGGGAAAACTGAAGCTTTCTTT
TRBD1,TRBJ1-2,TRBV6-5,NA,CASSYRTGGVYGYTF,TGTGCCAGCAGTTACCGGACAGGGGGCGTCTATGGCTACACCTTC
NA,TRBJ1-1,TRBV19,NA,CASSRAGRGNTEAFF,TGTGCCAGTAGTAGGGCAGGGAGGGGGAACACTGAAGCTTTCTTT
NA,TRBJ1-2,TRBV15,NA,CATSRDGRASGYGYTF,TGTGCCACCAGCAGAGATGGCCGTGCTTCGGGCTATGGCTACACCTTC
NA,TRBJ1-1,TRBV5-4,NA,CASSPDRRNTEAFF,TGTGCCAGCAGTCCCGACAGGAGGAACACTGAAGCTTTCTTT
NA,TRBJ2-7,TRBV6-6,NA,CASSPMGTDEQYF,TGTGCCAGCAGCCCGATGGGTACAGACGAGCAGTACTTC
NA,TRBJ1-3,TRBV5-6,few,CASSVGSAGAGNTIYF,TGTGCCAGCAGCGTCGGGAGCGCTGGTGCTGGAAACACCATATATTTT
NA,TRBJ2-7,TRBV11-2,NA,CASSLDQGSGLGQYF,TGTGCCAGCAGCTTAGATCAAGGATCGGGTCTTGGGCAGTACTTC
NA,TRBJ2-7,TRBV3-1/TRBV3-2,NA,CACGRGSYEQYF,TGTGCCTGCGGCAGGGGTTCCTACGAGCAGTACTTC
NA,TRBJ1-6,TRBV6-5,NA,CASTPLEVASPLHF,TGTGCCAGCACTCCGCTCGAGGTGGCCTCACCCCTCCACTTT
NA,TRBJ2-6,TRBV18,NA,CASSPRQISGANVLTF,TGTGCCAGCTCACCCCGACAGATCTCTGGGGCCAACGTCCTGACTTTC